This T cell receptor (beta chain) was recovered during a study of metastatic and nonmetastatic thyroid tumors (dated by TCRdb to about 2020). Regarding the research as a whole: The researchers compared repertoires between peripheral blood samples and tumor or nodule tissue samples from patients with malignant or benign thyroid disease.

Many counts were recorded for this clone. Its recognized antigen is unknown. No base quality values were provided; no much bigger clone lies one nucleotide off. No treatment had been received by any patient before thyroid surgery. Patient clinical samples collected from 2012 to 2018 were retrospectively analysed using T-cell receptor beta sequencing. Library preparation used PCR. The run used an Illumina HiSeq 4000. High-throughput sequencing was used to profile the TCR beta-chain CDR3 region of each patient. As for how the authors treated the data: The researchers built a classifier to tell apart papillary thyroid cancer patients with distant metastasis, based on CDR3 differences among clinicopathological groups. Repertoire diversity was assessed with the Shannon index, and tumor-blood repertoire similarity with the Morisita-Horn index. TCRdb reprocessed the public reads (quality trimming at Q25 with fastp, clone calling with MiXCR) and kept in-frame beta chains. None of the V and J calls come from the authors' own analysis; TCRdb made them. In this sample the table shows around 16,000 clones, approximately 14% of which occur a single time. The ten most abundant clones make up roughly 17% of the sample.

General findings and caveats noted by the study authors: In both blood and tumor samples, TCR beta diversity was reported to be significantly higher in malignant tumors than in benign nodules.

V drops 0 bases and J drops 3 bases, leaving 16 bases in between. Inclusive of the bounding cysteine and phenylalanine, the CDR3 is 16 residues long. Only the CDR3 portion is preserved as DNA: 48 bases, with reading frame beginning at the first base. Per the germline V gene, SGHRS is the CDR1 and YFSETQ is the CDR2. Sequencing was carried out using blood. The receptor was isolated from a female donor with papillary thyroid cancer or a benign thyroid nodule (not recorded which). Some clones in this sample may be carry-over from other donors' samples. The rearrangement combines TRBV5-1 with TRBJ2-7; the D gene is perhaps TRBD2, on 7 matching bases. In nucleotide form, the sequence is TGCGCCAGCAGCTTGGATCCTACAGGGAGGGACTACGAGCAGTACTTC. It translates to CASSLDPTGRDYEQYF.